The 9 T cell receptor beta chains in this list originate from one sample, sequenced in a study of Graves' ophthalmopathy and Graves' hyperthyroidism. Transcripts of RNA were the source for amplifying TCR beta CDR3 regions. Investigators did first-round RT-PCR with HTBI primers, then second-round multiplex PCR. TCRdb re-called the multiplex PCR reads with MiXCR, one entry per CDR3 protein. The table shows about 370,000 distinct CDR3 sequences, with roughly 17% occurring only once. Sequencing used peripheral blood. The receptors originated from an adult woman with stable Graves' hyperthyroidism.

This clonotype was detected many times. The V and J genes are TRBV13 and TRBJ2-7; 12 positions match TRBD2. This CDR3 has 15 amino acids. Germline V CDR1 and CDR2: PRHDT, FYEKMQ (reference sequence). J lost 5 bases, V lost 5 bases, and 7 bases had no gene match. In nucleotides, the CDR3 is TGTGCCAGCAGCCAGGGACTAGCGGGCGGAAACGAGCAGTACTTC. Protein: CASSQGLAGGNEQYF.

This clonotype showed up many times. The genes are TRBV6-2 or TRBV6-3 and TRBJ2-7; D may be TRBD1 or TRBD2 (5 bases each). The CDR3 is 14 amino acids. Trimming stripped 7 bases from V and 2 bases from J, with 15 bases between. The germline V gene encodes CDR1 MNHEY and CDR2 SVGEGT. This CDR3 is CASTKRGPTYEQYF. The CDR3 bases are TGTGCCAGCACCAAACGGGGACCGACCTACGAGCAGTACTTC.

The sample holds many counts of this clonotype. CDR3 residues: CSVEAGSANTGELFF. The DNA for the CDR3 is TGCAGCGTTGAAGCCGGCAGTGCGAACACCGGGGAGCTGTTTTTT. This chain links TRBV29-1 with TRBJ2-2; D not certain. Per germline, CDR1 SQVTM and CDR2 ANQGSEA. There are 15 residues in the CDR3. V gave up 1 base and J gave up 0 bases, with 9 bases separating them.

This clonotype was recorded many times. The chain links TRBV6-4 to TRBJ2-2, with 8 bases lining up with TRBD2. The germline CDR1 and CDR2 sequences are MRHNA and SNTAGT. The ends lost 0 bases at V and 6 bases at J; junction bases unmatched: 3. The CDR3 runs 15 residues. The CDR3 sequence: CASSDSSGTAGELFF. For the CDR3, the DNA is TGTGCCAGCAGTGACTCTAGCGGGACCGCCGGGGAGCTGTTTTTT.

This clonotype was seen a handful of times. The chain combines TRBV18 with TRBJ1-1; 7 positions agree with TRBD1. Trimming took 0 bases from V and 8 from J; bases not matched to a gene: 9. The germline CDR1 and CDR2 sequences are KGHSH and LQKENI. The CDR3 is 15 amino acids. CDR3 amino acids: CASSPPSTGMKEAFF. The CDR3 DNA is TGTGCCAGCTCACCACCCTCGACAGGGATGAAGGAAGCTTTCTTT.

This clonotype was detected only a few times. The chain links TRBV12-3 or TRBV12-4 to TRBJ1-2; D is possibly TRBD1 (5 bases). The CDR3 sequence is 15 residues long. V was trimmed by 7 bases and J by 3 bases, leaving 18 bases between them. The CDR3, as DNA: TGTGCCAGCACCCCAATTTGGGGACCTGACTATGGCTACACCTTC. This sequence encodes CASTPIWGPDYGYTF.

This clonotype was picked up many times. The CDR3 DNA reads TGTGCCAGCAGCCAAGGGGCAGGGTGGATTGAGACCCAGTACTTC. This translates into CASSQGAGWIETQYF. The V and J genes are TRBV3-1 and TRBJ2-5, with a weak D call TRBD1 (5 bases). The CDR3 is made up of 15 amino acids. CDR1 is LGHDT and CDR2 is YNNKEL in the germline V gene (reference sequence). Trimming removed 1 base from V and 5 bases from J, with 14 bases in between.

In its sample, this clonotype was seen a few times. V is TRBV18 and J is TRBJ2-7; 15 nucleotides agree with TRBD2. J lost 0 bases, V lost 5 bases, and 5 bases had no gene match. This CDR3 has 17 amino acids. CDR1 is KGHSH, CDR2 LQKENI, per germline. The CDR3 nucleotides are TGTGCCAGCTCATCGGGACTAGCGGGAGGCGTCTCCTACGAGCAGTACTTC. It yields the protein CASSSGLAGGVSYEQYF.

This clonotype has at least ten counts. In DNA, the CDR3 is TGCAGCGCTGACACCTACACTGAAGCTTTCTTT. It specifies CSADTYTEAFF. The rearrangement links TRBV29-1 to TRBJ1-1; no firm D call. The germline gives CDR1 SQVTM, CDR2 ANQGSEA. The CDR3 spans 11 residues. The V gene lost 7 bases and the J gene lost 3 bases, with 9 bases spanning the gap.